Each of the 17 T cell receptor beta chains below was sequenced from the same sample in a study of blood T cells in healthy people across ages. Through a sample-barcoded 5' primer and a J-beta primer mix, a second PCR was run for about 6 to 11 cycles. MiXCR, applied by TCRdb to the 5' RACE reads, yields one record per CDR3 protein. Of roughly 700,000 distinct CDR3 sequences in the sample, around half are singletons; the top ten hold under 35%. Sequenced sample: blood. The receptors shown here come from a woman aged 60-75 years in good health.

The chain employs TRBV12-3 or TRBV12-4 and TRBJ2-7; TRBD2 matches at 13 bases. The CDR3 is 18 amino acids. Trimming removed 5 bases from V and 4 bases from J; junction bases left unmatched: 14. The CDR3 DNA reads as TGTGCCAGCAGTCCTGGGACTAGCGGGACTCTCGGCGGGTACGAGCAGTACTTC. It specifies CASSPGTSGTLGGYEQYF.

The rearrangement uses TRBV29-1 and TRBJ2-7, with D possibly TRBD1 on 6 matching bases. Germline-derived CDR1 and CDR2 are SQVTM and ANQGSEA. The V gene lost 7 bases and the J gene lost 2 bases, with 12 bases spanning the gap. CDR3 length equals 12 residues. The CDR3 DNA sequence: TGCAGCGCCCAGGACAGTCCCTACGAGCAGTACTTC. Residues: CSAQDSPYEQYF.

This clonotype has more than one count but fewer than ten. The rearrangement joins TRBV7-3 to TRBJ2-3; 7 bases are shared with TRBD1. The germline gives CDR1 SGHTA, CDR2 FQGTGA. CDR3 length: 16 amino acids. J gave up 1 base and V 2 bases, and 6 bases lay outside the gene matches. CDR3 sequence reads: CASSLLGGPRTDTQYF. CDR3 nucleotide sequence: TGTGCCAGCAGCTTACTAGGGGGCCCGCGCACAGATACGCAGTATTTT. The entire variable domain, with the rest obtained from reference TRBV7-3 and TRBJ2-3, is as follows: GAGVSQTPSNKVTEKGKYVELRCDPISGHTALYWYRQSLGQGPEFLIYFQGTGAADDSGLPNDRFFAVRPEGSVSTLKIQRTERGDSAVYLCASSLLGGPRTDTQYFGPGTRLTVL.

The chain employs TRBV7-2 and TRBJ2-3; D call uncertain. The CDR3 spans 14 residues. Germline V gene sequence: CDR1 SGHTA, CDR2 FQGNSA. With 11 bases removed from V and 2 bases from J, the gap between germline ends came to 17 bases. CDR3 in DNA: TGTGCCGGCAAGGTTGGTCCCGACACAGATACGCAGTATTTT. It specifies CAGKVGPDTDTQYF.

The chain recombines TRBV20-1 with TRBJ2-5; 9 bases agree with TRBD1. The J call is uncertain, as TRBJ2-7 better fits the DNA end. Germline V gives CDR1 DFQATT, CDR2 SNEGSKA (reference sequence). This CDR3 region has 15 residues. CDR3 in amino acids: CSANHGDRGWNEQYF. The CDR3 nucleotides are TGCAGTGCGAATCACGGAGACAGGGGGTGGAACGAGCAGTACTTC.

This sequence joins TRBV7-3 and TRBJ2-5, with D unresolved. This CDR3 is built from 13 residues. V lost 4 bases and J 2 bases, leaving 8 bases between the germline ends. Germline CDR1 SGHTA, CDR2 FQGTGA. The CDR3 protein is CASSSSKQETQYF. CDR3 DNA sequence: TGTGCCAGCAGCTCCTCTAAACAAGAGACCCAGTACTTC.

The CDR3 reads CASSFGAGNEQYF. The CDR3 DNA follows: TGTGCCAGCAGCTTTGGAGCGGGAAATGAGCAGTACTTC. The J gene is TRBJ2-7, the V gene TRBV7-3, with 7 bases that match TRBD2. This CDR3 has 13 amino acids. The germline CDR1 and CDR2 sequences are SGHTA and FQGTGA. The trim removed 3 bases at V and 7 bases at J, leaving 6 bases unmatched.

This clonotype was seen a handful of times. The V call is TRBV7-3, the J call TRBJ2-7; weak D call: TRBD1 (5 bases). CDR1 and CDR2 from the germline V gene are SGHTA and FQGTGA. The length of the CDR3 is 13 residues. V lost 2 bases to trimming and J lost 6 bases, with 11 bases between them. Here the CDR3 reads CASSLDAGLEQYF. CDR3 DNA: TGTGCCAGCAGCTTAGACGCAGGGCTCGAGCAGTACTTC.

The chain couples TRBV21-1 to TRBJ1-2; the table's D call TRBD1 went unverified against the DNA. TRBV21-1 is noted as a pseudogene. The CDR3 sequence is 15 residues long. The CDR3 sequence is CASSETGGADYGYTF. CDR3 nucleotide sequence: TGTGCCAGCAGCGAAACAGGGGGCGCAGACTATGGCTACACCTTC.

As for this clonotype: One junction end disagrees with the germline gene, perhaps due to a read error. The V call is TRBV12-3 or TRBV12-4, the J call TRBJ2-3; D is unclear. The CDR3 contains 12 residues. The CDR3, as DNA: TGTGCCAGCAGTTTAAACACAGATACGGAGTATTTT. Residues: CASSLNTDTEYF.

On this clonotype: At one end, the junction sequence differs from germline, possibly due to a read error. The chain has TRBV20-1 and TRBJ1-4; a possible D gene is TRBD1 (5 bases). The CDR3 spans 13 residues. Germline lookup yields CDR1 DFQATT and CDR2 SNEGSKA (reference sequence). CDR3 loop: CSARDGTKEKLFF. The CDR3 DNA reads TGCAGTGCTAGAGATGGGACTAAGGAAAAACTGTTTTTT.

The table lists this clonotype with a few counts. The chain couples TRBV9 to TRBJ2-7, with TRBD1 matching over 7 bases. Germline V gene data show CDR1 as SGDLS and CDR2 as YYNGEE. CDR3 length: 14 amino acids. Unmatched junction bases numbered 9, after V lost 3 bases and J lost 6 bases. The CDR3 here is CASSGQTGSGEQYF. The CDR3 bases are TGTGCCAGCAGCGGTCAGACAGGGTCAGGCGAGCAGTACTTC.

This clonotype was seen only a few times. At one boundary the junction diverges from the germline segment, which might be a read error. The rearrangement joins TRBV18 to TRBJ1-2; D call uncertain. Germline V gives CDR1 KGHSH, CDR2 LQKENI. This CDR3 comprises 12 residues. For the CDR3, the DNA is TGTGCCAGCGCACCAAGCAGCTATGGCTACACCTTC. It specifies CASAPSSYGYTF. The whole variable domain, filled in from reference TRBV18 and TRBJ1-2, reads NAGVMQNPRHLVRRRGQEARLRCSPMKGHSHVYWYRQLPEEGLKFMVYLQKENIIDESGMPKERFSAEFPKEGPSILRIQQVVRGDSAAYFCASAPSSYGYTFGSGTRLTVV.

This chain connects TRBV7-2 to TRBJ2-1, with 9 bases aligning to TRBD1. Germline V gene lookup returns CDR1 SGHTA and CDR2 FQGNSA. V shed 5 bases, J shed 3 bases, and the junction held 5 bases outside the gene matches. CDR3 length: 15 amino acids. The CDR3 DNA is TGTGCCAGCAGCGAACAGGGGGCTTTCTACAATGAGCAGTTCTTC. It encodes CASSEQGAFYNEQFF.

The V and J genes are TRBV2 and TRBJ2-7, with 10 bases fitting TRBD2. The germline V gene has CDR1 SNHLY and CDR2 FYNNEI. The CDR3 sequence is 14 residues long. Trimming took 6 bases from V and 0 from J; bases not matched to a gene: 2. For the CDR3, the DNA is TGTGCCAGCAGACTAGCGGGGAACTCCTACGAGCAGTACTTC. It translates to CASRLAGNSYEQYF.

The V and J genes are TRBV13 and TRBJ1-2; 8 bases match TRBD1. Germline CDR1 reads PRHDT; CDR2 reads FYEKMQ (reference sequence). The CDR3 length is 17 residues. V was clipped by 0 bases and J by 8 bases; unmatched bases: 14. The CDR3 DNA is TGTGCCAGCAGCTTAGGCGGACAGGGCCTAATGGAGGAGGGCTACACCTTC. Translating gives CASSLGGQGLMEEGYTF. Supplemented by reference TRBV13 and TRBJ1-2, the full variable domain reads AAGVIQSPRHLIKEKRETATLKCYPIPRHDTVYWYQQGPGQDPQFLISFYEKMQSDKGSIPDRFSAQQFSDYHSELNMSSLELGDSALYFCASSLGGQGLMEEGYTFGSGTRLTVV.

This rearrangement joins TRBV3-1 to TRBJ1-1; D is unresolved. The CDR3 is 13 amino acids. Trimming shortened V by 5 bases and J by 4 bases, and 11 bases separated the two germline ends. Per the germline V gene, CDR1 is LGHDT and CDR2 is YNNKEL (reference sequence). The CDR3 DNA follows: TGTGCCAGCAGCGTATGGGAGGGCACTGAAGCTTTCTTT. Protein product: CASSVWEGTEAFF.